The rows below give T cell receptor beta chains drawn from one sample of a study of post-analysis software for immune sequencing data. TCRdb reanalysed the PCR reads using MiXCR and keeps one entry per CDR3 protein. This repertoire shows approximately 660,000 distinct CDR3 sequences, about 60% found once; its top ten account for about 11%. Sequencing input: blood. These receptors were collected from a girl between 2 and 10 years old with multiple sclerosis. CDR3s include the opening cysteine and the closing phenylalanine or tryptophan. The D gene is left open where the match is weak. Size tells how often a clone was seen (once, few, many) or the class of an expanded clone, and some rows leave it out.

-	TRBV6-2/TRBV6-3	TRBJ2-1	TRBD2	CASRTTSGARYNEQFF	TGTGCCAGCAGAACTACGAGCGGGGCCCGCTACAATGAGCAGTTCTTC
-	TRBV12-3/TRBV12-4	TRBJ2-1	-	CASSSKGPNDEQFF	TGTGCCAGCAGTTCCAAGGGGCCTAACGATGAGCAGTTCTTC
-	TRBV7-9	TRBJ1-1	TRBD1	CASSATQGTNTEAFF	TGTGCCAGCAGCGCGACACAGGGGACGAACACTGAAGCTTTCTTT
-	TRBV6-2/TRBV6-3	TRBJ2-1	-	CAIQNYLRGEQFF	TGTGCCATCCAAAATTACCTGCGGGGTGAGCAGTTCTTC
-	TRBV12-5	TRBJ2-1	TRBD2	CASGSPDSGRGEQFF	TGTGCTAGTGGTTCCCCGGATAGCGGGAGGGGTGAGCAGTTCTTC
-	TRBV15	TRBJ2-5	-	CATSRDLFWRGSQETQYF	TGTGCCACCAGCAGAGATCTTTTTTGGAGGGGGAGCCAAGAGACCCAGTACTTC
-	TRBV7-3	TRBJ2-1	-	CASSFSPRFSYNEQFF	TGTGCCAGCAGCTTCTCCCCGCGGTTCTCCTACAATGAGCAGTTCTTC
-	TRBV20-1	TRBJ2-7	-	CSASAGSGEQYF	TGCAGTGCTAGCGCGGGGTCCGGTGAGCAGTACTTC
-	TRBV4-2	TRBJ2-3	-	CASSQDLGRTSTDTQYF	TGTGCCAGCAGCCAAGATCTAGGACGGACGAGCACAGATACGCAGTATTTT
few	TRBV20-1	TRBJ2-7	TRBD2	CSATGTKNYEQYF	TGCAGTGCAACCGGGACTAAGAACTACGAGCAGTACTTC
-	TRBV12-3/TRBV12-4	TRBJ2-1	TRBD2	CASSLFRTSGRRSPNEQFF	TGTGCCAGCAGTTTATTCCGGACTAGCGGGAGAAGGTCCCCAAATGAGCAGTTCTTC
-	TRBV7-2	TRBJ2-1	TRBD2	CASSLGLEAEQFF	TGTGCCAGCAGCTTGGGACTAGAGGCTGAGCAGTTCTTC
-	TRBV14	TRBJ2-1	TRBD2	CASTPRSGRAYNEQFF	TGTGCCAGCACCCCAAGGAGCGGGAGGGCCTACAATGAGCAGTTCTTC
-	TRBV6-5	TRBJ2-4	TRBD2	CASSYSTVSGKQYF	TGTGCCAGCAGTTACTCCACCGTAAGCGGGAAACAGTACTTC
few	TRBV7-2	TRBJ2-4	-	CASSLEAAASKNIQYF	TGTGCCAGCAGCTTAGAGGCAGCGGCGTCCAAAAACATTCAGTACTTC
once	TRBV20-1	TRBJ2-3	TRBD1	CSAQGDLTDTQYF	TGCAGTGCTCAGGGGGACCTCACAGATACGCAGTATTTT
-	TRBV2	TRBJ1-4	-	CASSESWGLFF	TGTGCCAGCAGTGAATCTTGGGGACTGTTTTTT
-	TRBV6-5	TRBJ2-7	-	CASSYSYGSYEQYF	TGTGCCAGCAGTTACTCGTATGGCAGCTACGAGCAGTACTTC
-	TRBV7-8	TRBJ2-1	TRBD2	CASSLQTGGAVDEQFF	TGTGCCAGCAGCTTACAAACGGGAGGGGCTGTGGATGAGCAGTTCTTC
-	TRBV10-3	TRBJ1-6	-	CAISERASSYNSPLHF	TGTGCCATCAGTGAAAGAGCGAGCTCCTATAATTCACCCCTCCACTTT
few	TRBV3-1	TRBJ2-5	TRBD1	CASSRGQGETQYF	TGTGCCAGCAGCCGTGGACAGGGTGAGACCCAGTACTTC
-	TRBV11-2	TRBJ2-1	TRBD2	CASSTRLAGENEQFF	TGTGCCAGCAGCACGCGACTAGCGGGTGAAAATGAGCAGTTCTTC
-	TRBV29-1	TRBJ1-3	-	CSVDPGHGNTIYF	TGCAGCGTTGACCCGGGACATGGAAACACCATATATTTT
-	TRBV20-1	TRBJ2-7	TRBD1	CSALRRDSSYEQYF	TGCAGTGCTCTCCGTCGGGACAGCTCCTACGAGCAGTACTTC
few	TRBV20-1	TRBJ1-1	TRBD1	CSARDQGGLNTEAFF	TGCAGTGCTAGAGACCAGGGGGGGTTGAACACTGAAGCTTTCTTT
-	TRBV5-1	TRBJ2-2	-	CASSLGQNTGELFF	TGTGCCAGCAGCTTGGGGCAAAACACCGGGGAGCTGTTTTTT
-	TRBV14	TRBJ1-2	-	CASSQVGGGYGYTF	TGTGCCAGCAGCCAAGTGGGGGGAGGTTATGGCTACACCTTC